This TCR beta chain was found in a study of T cells after yellow fever vaccination. Via MiXCR, TCRdb re-called the 5' RACE reads, giving one row per CDR3 protein. The sample includes some 350,000 distinct CDR3 sequences, 8.7% seen only once; the top ten take more than 15%. This clonotype was recorded many times. Sequenced here: PBMCs, sampled on the day of the first yellow fever vaccination. The origin of this receptor is a man between 18 and 35 years old who received the YFV17D yellow fever vaccine.

CDR3 region: CASSLRTGGLETQYF. CDR3 nucleotide sequence: TGCGCCAGCAGCTTGAGGACGGGGGGTCTAGAGACCCAGTACTTC. This chain connects TRBV5-1 to TRBJ2-5; 7 bases are a match to TRBD2. This CDR3 is 15 amino acids long. Trimming at V came to 1 base and at J to 4 bases, leaving 7 bases not matched to a gene. Germline values: CDR1 SGHRS, CDR2 YFSETQ.